This TCR delta chain derives from a study of Vδ1+ human thymocytes. Findings and limits, study-wide: Around a fifth of thymic delta-chain sequences were Vdelta2, with few Vdelta3, unlike blood Vdelta1+ controls. Donors shared many TRG clonotypes but few TRD clonotypes. In the thymus, TRG and TRD repertoires looked highly polyclonal with Gaussian CDR3 lengths.

This CDR3 contains 18 residues. Germline CDR1 TSWWSYY, CDR2 QGS. Between the trimmed V and J ends, which lost 2 bases and 0 bases, there was a span of 19 bases. Within the sample, this clone is medium-sized. Antigen specificity is unknown. This CDR3 is also generated by other DNA sequences in the sample. Purity of the sorted Vdelta1+ thymocytes ranged from about 98% to 99.6%. Extracted RNA was reverse transcribed into cDNA. CDR3 amplicons came from multiplex PCR with pooled V-gene forward and constant-region reverse primers. With CATT, TCRdb re-called clones from the multiplex PCR reads. The table has tens of thousands of delta-chain clones, 29% seen once.

This sequence joins TRDV1 and TRDJ1, with unresolved D. The sequence was obtained from a boy younger than two who had congenital heart surgery. The specimen was Vdelta1+ gamma-delta thymocytes from the thymus. Subset reported: FACS-sorted CD3+ TCRalphabeta- TCRVdelta1+ TCRVdelta2- thymocytes. The CDR3 protein is CALGETRYVPLYTDKLIF. The CDR3 DNA reads TGTGCTCTTGGGGAAACTAGGTACGTCCCCCTGTACACCGATAAACTCATCTTT.